This entry describes one T cell receptor beta chain. Its target is unknown. Amplification used 60 Vbeta primers and 13 Jbeta primers. Assay used: immunoSEQ multiplex PCR; TCRdb lists only in-frame clones, some missing. The table lists fewer than 150,000 clones. These data originate in a study of cytomegalovirus exposure and HLA in healthy donors. General study findings and limits: By HLA locus, TCR association rates varied in a later analysis, with DRB1 showing the most and HLA-C the fewest.

What was sequenced was PBMCs. The receptor was derived from an older woman in good health and CMV-seronegative.

The CDR3 sequence is CAWSGQFNSPLHF. CDR3 bases: TGTGCCTGGAGTGGACAGTTTAATTCACCCCTCCACTTT. The chain links TRBV30 to TRBJ1-6, with TRBD1 as a possible D gene (5 bases). V was clipped by 1 base and J by 6 bases, with 7 bases between them. The CDR3 runs 13 residues. CDR1 is GTSNPN, CDR2 SVGIG, per germline (reference sequence).